The rows below give T cell receptor beta chains drawn from one sample of a study of shared T cell receptors in the human thymus. Libraries were prepared by immunoSEQ multiplex PCR; TCRdb keeps only in-frame clonotypes and omits some of them. The sample lists 72,000 or so clones; about 95% were seen once. Sequenced material: thymocytes. These TCRs come from a human donor. CDR3s include the opening cysteine and the closing phenylalanine or tryptophan. Each record gives: J gene, V gene, D gene, clone size, CDR3 DNA, CDR3 protein. A D gene is named only where the DNA matches it firmly. For some rows the clone size is stated as once, few or many, or as a class when expanded; others skip it.

>TRBJ2-7|TRBV27|NA|NA
TGTGCCAGCAGTTTCGGCAGCTACTACGAGCAGTACTTC
CASSFGSYYEQYF
>TRBJ2-7|TRBV28|TRBD2|once
TGTGCCAGCAGTCTCCTCAAGGCCGGGACTAGCGGCTACGAGCAGTACTTC
CASSLLKAGTSGYEQYF
>TRBJ2-5|TRBV7-2|TRBD2|NA
TGTGCCAGCAGCCTTTATTACGCGGGGGATCGGCAAGAGACCCAGTACTTC
CASSLYYAGDRQETQYF
>TRBJ1-1|TRBV7-6|TRBD1|NA
TGTGCCAGCAGCTTACAGGGGGGTCGGATGAACACTGAAGCTTTCTTT
CASSLQGGRMNTEAFF
>TRBJ1-5|TRBV2|TRBD1|once
TGTGCCAGCAGACCCGACAGGGGATATAGCAATCAGCCCCAGCATTTT
CASRPDRGYSNQPQHF
>TRBJ1-5|TRBV4-1|NA|NA
TGCGCCAGCAGCCAGTATAGAAAGGGGAAGGGCGGTACTAGCAATCAGCCCCAGCATTTT
CASSQYRKGKGGTSNQPQHF
>TRBJ2-1|TRBV4-3|TRBD2|NA
TGCGCCAGCAGCCAAGATCTTAGACTAGCGCCGGATTACTCCTACAATGAGCAGTTCTTC
CASSQDLRLAPDYSYNEQFF
>TRBJ1-1|TRBV2|NA|NA
TGTGCCAGCAGTGAAGCCCCCGGGATACCTTGTGAAGCTTTCTTT
CASSEAPGIPCEAFF
>TRBJ2-2|TRBV5-1|NA|NA
TGCGCCAGCAGTATGGGGGGGCGTGTCACCGGGGAGCTGTTTTTT
CASSMGGRVTGELFF
>TRBJ1-4|TRBV19|TRBD1|NA
TGTGCCAGTAGTACCACCCGGGACAGGGGGCGGAATGAAAAACTGTTTTTT
CASSTTRDRGRNEKLFF
>TRBJ2-7|TRBV2|NA|NA
TGTGCCAGCAGTCTTTGGGGGCCTCGCTCCTACGAGCAGTACTTC
CASSLWGPRSYEQYF
>TRBJ1-1|TRBV11-2|NA|NA
TGTGCCAGCAGCTTCAGCCCCGGACAGCACACTGAAGCTTTCTTT
CASSFSPGQHTEAFF
>TRBJ2-5|TRBV19|NA|once
TGTGCCAGTAGTACTTTAGGGCAAGAGACCCAGTACTTC
CASSTLGQETQYF
>TRBJ1-5|TRBV6-6|NA|NA
TGTGCCAGCAGTACATACGCACAGGGAGGTGAGCCCCAGCATTTT
CASSTYAQGGEPQHF
>TRBJ1-5|TRBV25-1|TRBD1|NA
TGTGCCAGCAGTGAATCAGGGGGTTTTCAGCCCCAGCATTTT
CASSESGGFQPQHF
>TRBJ1-1|TRBV5-6|NA|NA
TGTGCCAGCAGCTTGGTCGACAAGGGGACCCTAATGAACACTGAAGCTTTCTTT
CASSLVDKGTLMNTEAFF
>TRBJ2-7|TRBV7-6|NA|NA
TGTGCCAGCAGCTTAGAGGAGGCGGCCAGAAACCCAGACTCTAACTACGAGCAGTACTTC
CASSLEEAARNPDSNYEQYF
>TRBJ1-2|TRBV9|TRBD1|NA
TGTGCCAGCAGCGGAGAACAGGGGAAGAACTATGGCTACACCTTC
CASSGEQGKNYGYTF
>TRBJ2-7|TRBV19|NA|NA
TGTGCCAGTAGTATAGGACAATCCTACGAGCAGTACTTC
CASSIGQSYEQYF
>TRBJ2-7|TRBV30|NA|NA
TGTGCCTGGAATTTACCCCCGGACAGCGGATTGGGGGAGCAGTACTTC
CAWNLPPDSGLGEQYF
>TRBJ1-3|TRBV5-1|NA|NA
TGCGCCAGCAGCCGACCTCTACAGGGTAATCCTTCTGGAAACACCATATATTTT
CASSRPLQGNPSGNTIYF
>TRBJ2-7|TRBV4-3|TRBD1|once
TGCGCCAGCAGCCAGACAGGGGTACCCGCCTACGAGCAGTACTTC
CASSQTGVPAYEQYF
>TRBJ1-2|TRBV4-1|TRBD1|NA
TGCGCCAGCAGCCAACCCCTAGGACAGGGCGCTTCATCCTATGGCTACACCTTC
CASSQPLGQGASSYGYTF
>TRBJ1-6|TRBV27|TRBD1|NA
TGTGCCAGCCGCTACCTCCGACAGGGGGATTCACACCTTGATTCACCCCTCCACTTT
CASRYLRQGDSHLDSPLHF
>TRBJ2-3|TRBV12-5|TRBD2|NA
TGTGCTAGTGGTTTGTCCAGCGGGGGGGATACGCAGTATTTT
CASGLSSGGDTQYF
>TRBJ1-3|TRBV28|NA|NA
TGTGCCAGCAGCCCTCAGTGTCCTGGAAACACCATATATTTT
CASSPQCPGNTIYF
>TRBJ2-2|TRBV9|NA|NA
TGTGCCAGCAGCGCTACCGGGGAGCTGTTTTTT
CASSATGELFF
>TRBJ1-2|TRBV18|NA|NA
TGTGCCAGCTCCAAGGGGGGGAAAAATGGCTACACCTTC
CASSKGGKNGYTF
>TRBJ1-1|TRBV11-1|NA|NA
TGTGCCAGCAGCTTAGAGCAGGGTGAGGACAGCGTTGAAGCTTTCTTT
CASSLEQGEDSVEAFF
>TRBJ2-7|TRBV27|NA|NA
TGTGCCAGCAGTCAAAACACCCCCGCAGACTTTTCCTACGAGCAGTACTTC
CASSQNTPADFSYEQYF
>TRBJ2-5|TRBV5-1|NA|NA
TGCGCCAGCAGCCCTGGAGGGAGAAAGACCCAGTACTTC
CASSPGGRKTQYF
>TRBJ1-4|TRBV27|NA|NA
TGTGCCAGCAGAAAACAGGGAGACGGAGGAAAACTGTTTTTT
CASRKQGDGGKLFF
>TRBJ1-5|TRBV11-2|TRBD1|NA
TGTGCCAGCAGCCCGGACAGGAAGAATCAGCCCCAGCATTTT
CASSPDRKNQPQHF
>TRBJ2-7|TRBV5-1|NA|once
TGCGCCAGCAGGTTAAAATGGGGGGCCCCCTACGAGCAGTACTTC
CASRLKWGAPYEQYF
>TRBJ1-6|TRBV7-2|NA|once
TGTGCCAGCAGCTTAGCGGTCCAGGCAAGGTCACCCCTCCACTTT
CASSLAVQARSPLHF
>TRBJ2-2|TRBV14|NA|NA
TGTGCCAGCAGCCGGACTAGGGGGATGAACACCGGGGAGCTGTTTTTT
CASSRTRGMNTGELFF
>TRBJ1-2|TRBV19|TRBD1|NA
TGTGCCAGTAGTATTTTGGACAGGGCCGGGGTTCTTGGCTACACCTTC
CASSILDRAGVLGYTF
>TRBJ1-1|TRBV29-1|NA|once
TGCAGCGTGGGCGACACCCTTGGAGGGACTGAAGCTTTCTTT
CSVGDTLGGTEAFF
>TRBJ1-1|TRBV5-3|NA|NA
TGTGCCAGAAGCTCAAGATTACAGGAAAAGAGGACTGAAGCTTTCTTT
CARSSRLQEKRTEAFF
>TRBJ2-7|TRBV5-1|NA|NA
TGCGCCAGCAGGACAGGGGACTACTACGAGCAGTACTTC
CASRTGDYYEQYF
>TRBJ2-7|TRBV2|NA|once
TGTGCCAGCAGTCCAGGACACACGAGCTCCTACGAGCAGTACTTC
CASSPGHTSSYEQYF